Listed below are T cell receptor beta chains from one sample, sequenced in a study of blood T cell repertoires in COVID-19. Assay used: immunoSEQ multiplex PCR; TCRdb lists only in-frame clones, some missing. The sample carries around 260,000 clones, around 89% recorded once. Material: peripheral blood. All receptors come from a man aged 25-45 years with acute or convalescent COVID-19. The CDR3 runs from the conserved cysteine through the conserved F or W. The D gene is left open where the match is weak. Rows may omit the clone size; those that give it use once, few, many or a size class.

>TRBD2|TRBJ2-5|TRBV5-1|NA
TGCGCCAGCAGCCGGTGGGGACTAGATCAAGAGACCCAGTACTTC
CASSRWGLDQETQYF
>NA|TRBJ2-3|TRBV10-1|NA
TGCGCCAGCAACGGGGAGAGGATCACAGATACGCAGTATTTT
CASNGERITDTQYF
>NA|TRBJ2-4|TRBV9|NA
TGTGCCAGCAGCGTAGAAGGGAGGAACATTCAGTACTTC
CASSVEGRNIQYF
>NA|TRBJ1-5|TRBV5-1|NA
TGCGCCAGCAGCCCCGTCGGGGATTCCAATCAGCCCCAGCATTTT
CASSPVGDSNQPQHF
>TRBD2|TRBJ2-1|TRBV13|NA
TGTGCCAGCAGCCAGAAGACTAGCGGGGGGTTGAATGAGCAGTTCTTC
CASSQKTSGGLNEQFF
>NA|TRBJ2-2|TRBV9|NA
TGTGCCAGCAGCGTAGGGCCGGGGAACACCGGGGAGCTGTTTTTT
CASSVGPGNTGELFF
>NA|TRBJ1-1|TRBV6-1|NA
TGTGCCAGCAGCGAAGAACAGGCTCGACAGGCTTTCTTT
CASSEEQARQAFF
>TRBD1|TRBJ1-2|TRBV3-1/TRBV3-2|NA
TGTGCCAGCAGCCTAACGACAGGGGTAGGCTACACCTTC
CASSLTTGVGYTF
>TRBD1|TRBJ2-7|TRBV6-5|NA
TGTGCCAGCAGCCTAGATGACAGGGCCATCGAGCAGTACTTC
CASSLDDRAIEQYF
>TRBD1|TRBJ1-3|TRBV7-9|NA
TGTGCCATCCCGGGACAGACCATAATTAACACCATATATTTT
CAIPGQTIINTIYF
>TRBD1|TRBJ1-2|TRBV5-1|NA
TGCGCCAGCAGCTTGGAACCCGGGACAGCTTATGGCTACACCTTC
CASSLEPGTAYGYTF
>NA|TRBJ2-7|TRBV27|NA
TGTGCCAGCAGTTTATCCTCCCCCCTATCGCGCGAGCAGTACTTC
CASSLSSPLSREQYF
>TRBD1|TRBJ1-5|TRBV10-3|NA
TGTGCCATCAGCGCCGACAGGGGAGGTCAGCCCCAGCATTTT
CAISADRGGQPQHF
>NA|TRBJ1-2|TRBV15|NA
TGTGCCACCAGCAGAGATTACCACTTGAATGGCTACACCTTC
CATSRDYHLNGYTF
>NA|TRBJ1-3|TRBV6-6|NA
TGTGCCAGCACCGTTATAGCTGGAAACACCATATATTTT
CASTVIAGNTIYF
>TRBD2|TRBJ2-7|TRBV7-2|NA
TGTGCCAGCAGCCCCAGCGGGGTCTACGGGGGGGACTACGAGCAGTACTTC
CASSPSGVYGGDYEQYF
>NA|TRBJ1-2|TRBV6-2/TRBV6-3|NA
TGTGCCAGCAGTTACTCGAGGCCGGGTAGCTATGGCTACACCTTC
CASSYSRPGSYGYTF
>NA|TRBJ2-5|TRBV11-2|NA
TGTGCCAGCAGCGACCGACAGCAGTACCAAGAGACCCAGTACTTC
CASSDRQQYQETQYF
>TRBD2|TRBJ2-3|TRBV9|NA
TGTGCCAGCAGCGTAGCTGGGGGCAGCGGGGGTAGTCAAGATACGCAGTATTTT
CASSVAGGSGGSQDTQYF
>NA|TRBJ2-5|TRBV5-4|NA
TGTGCCAGCAGCACGACGGCGGCGTTCCAAGAGACCCAGTACTTC
CASSTTAAFQETQYF
>NA|TRBJ1-4|TRBV19|NA
TGTGCCAGCAATCCAACAGGCCACAATGAAAAACTGTTTTTT
CASNPTGHNEKLFF
>TRBD1|TRBJ2-5|TRBV2|once
TGTGCCAGCGGCGGCGACAGGGGCCCGACGGAGACCCAGTACTTC
CASGGDRGPTETQYF
>NA|TRBJ2-5|TRBV5-1|NA
TGCGCCAGCAGCTTGGCGCACACAGGCGATATGACCCAGTACTTC
CASSLAHTGDMTQYF
>TRBD1|TRBJ2-5|TRBV9|NA
TGTGCCAGCAGCGCCGACAGGGGGCTTGAGACCCAGTACTTC
CASSADRGLETQYF
>NA|TRBJ1-1|TRBV5-1|few
TGCGCCAGCAGCTTGGAAGGATGGGATTTCCGACGGGGTCAGACGAACACTGAAGCTTTCTTT
CASSLEGWDFRRGQTNTEAFF
>NA|TRBJ2-3|TRBV5-4|NA
TGTGCCAGCAGCTTGGCTAGCACAGATACGCAGTATTTT
CASSLASTDTQYF
>NA|TRBJ2-3|TRBV14|NA
TGTGCCAGCAGCCAAGGGTCGGGGAGCACAGATACGCAGTATTTT
CASSQGSGSTDTQYF
>NA|TRBJ2-5|TRBV30|few
TGTGCCTGGAAGTGGGGCAGGGGCAAAGAGACCCAGTACTTC
CAWKWGRGKETQYF
>NA|TRBJ1-3|TRBV2|NA
TGTGCCAGCAGTCCTACCCTCTTAATCTCTGGAAACACCATATATTTT
CASSPTLLISGNTIYF
>NA|TRBJ1-5|TRBV24-1|NA
TGTGCCACCAGTGATGCCCGAATCGGGCCCCAGCATTTT
CATSDARIGPQHF
>NA|TRBJ2-3|TRBV5-4|NA
TGTGCCAGCAGACCAGTCCAAATGATGAGCACAGATACGCAGTATTTT
CASRPVQMMSTDTQYF
>TRBD1|TRBJ2-1|TRBV9|NA
TGTGCCAGCAGCGACCGGACAGGCCACAATGAGCAGTTCTTC
CASSDRTGHNEQFF
>NA|TRBJ2-1|TRBV11-3|once
TGTGCCAGCAGCTTAGTCCTAGGGGTGCAGTTCTTC
CASSLVLGVQFF
>NA|TRBJ2-3|TRBV28|NA
TGTGCCAGCTCCTCTCCAAGCGCTCTAGCGTACACAGATACGCAGTATTTT
CASSSPSALAYTDTQYF
>TRBD2|TRBJ2-1|TRBV18|NA
TGTGCCAGCTCACCACAGCGGGAGGGATCTGAGCAGTTCTTC
CASSPQREGSEQFF
>TRBD1|TRBJ2-7|TRBV2|NA
TGTGCCAGCAGTTCCGGGACAGGGTCCTACGAGCAGTACTTC
CASSSGTGSYEQYF
>NA|TRBJ1-6|TRBV30|NA
TGTGCCTGGAGTTCCCGACGGACAGCCGACGATTCACCCCTCCACTTT
CAWSSRRTADDSPLHF
>NA|TRBJ1-2|TRBV6-2/TRBV6-3|NA
TGTGCCAGCAGCTGGGGCCCCTACTATGGCTACACCTTC
CASSWGPYYGYTF
>NA|TRBJ1-1|TRBV2|NA
TGTGCCAGCAGTGAACGGGGGGCTGGTTGGGGCACTGAAGCTTTCTTT
CASSERGAGWGTEAFF
>NA|TRBJ1-6|TRBV27|NA
TGTGCCAGCAGTCAAGAACAGGGTGCGCCCCTCCACTTT
CASSQEQGAPLHF
>TRBD1|TRBJ2-2|TRBV19|once
TGTGCCAGTAGTTTTACAGGGGACACCGGGGAGCTGTTTTTT
CASSFTGDTGELFF
>TRBD1|TRBJ2-2|TRBV19|NA
TGTGCCAGTAGACGACAGGGAACCACCGGGGAGCTGTTTTTT
CASRRQGTTGELFF
>TRBD2|TRBJ2-1|TRBV5-1|NA
TGCGCCAGCAGCTTCACTAGCGGGGTCGATGAGCAGTTCTTC
CASSFTSGVDEQFF
>TRBD1|TRBJ1-2|TRBV5-4|NA
TGTGCCAGCAGCTCCTTACTGACAGGGGAACATGGCTACACCTTC
CASSSLLTGEHGYTF
>NA|TRBJ2-7|TRBV24-1|NA
TGTGCCACCGGGTCGGGGTCCTACGAGCAGTACTTC
CATGSGSYEQYF
>NA|TRBJ1-1|TRBV28|NA
TGTGCCAGCAGTTTAGGACAGCCAGAAACTTTCTTT
CASSLGQPETFF
>NA|TRBJ2-4|TRBV30|once
TGTGCCTGGGCGGTAGAGACCAAAAACATTCAGTACTTC
CAWAVETKNIQYF
>TRBD1|TRBJ1-2|TRBV4-2|NA
TGTGCCAGCAGCCAACTCGACAGGGGAAGTGGCTACACCTTC
CASSQLDRGSGYTF
>TRBD2|TRBJ2-3|TRBV9|NA
TGTGCCAGCAGCGTAGGTCTAGCGGAAGATACGCAGTATTTT
CASSVGLAEDTQYF
>NA|TRBJ1-5|TRBV11-2|NA
TGTGCCAGCAGCTTAATCGGGGGTTCCTATCAGCCCCAGCATTTT
CASSLIGGSYQPQHF
>NA|TRBJ2-3|TRBV28|once
TGTGCCAGCAGTTTCAGGTCGGGGGCAGATACGCAGTATTTT
CASSFRSGADTQYF
>TRBD1|TRBJ1-6|TRBV25-1|NA
TGTGCCAGCAGTCCGGACAGGGATTCCCCCCGGGGACCCCTCCACTTT
CASSPDRDSPRGPLHF
>NA|TRBJ1-4|TRBV6-2/TRBV6-3|once
TGTGCCAGCAGTTACTCCCAGGGGCGCGTGTTTGAAAAACTGTTTTTT
CASSYSQGRVFEKLFF